The 21 T cell receptor beta chains below were found in one sample sequenced in a study of siplizumab effects on memory and regulatory T cells. Measured with immunoSEQ multiplex PCR; TCRdb has only the in-frame clones, and not every one. Of about 100,000 clones in the sample, about 94% were seen once. The sample comprised non-Treg CD4+ T cells sorted from blood. These TCRs come from a human donor in good health.

This chain uses TRBV6-5 with TRBJ2-3; the D is unclear. This CDR3 contains 14 residues. Trimming took 5 bases from V and 1 from J, leaving 10 bases between them. CDR1 is MNHEY and CDR2 is SVGAGI in the germline V gene. The CDR3 nucleotides read TGTGCCAGCAGTAGGGATCTGGGCACAGATACGCAGTATTTT. This encodes CASSRDLGTDTQYF.

The chain couples TRBV28 to TRBJ1-5; 9 positions match TRBD1. The germline CDR1 and CDR2 sequences are MDHEN and SYDVKM. The ends lost 5 bases at V and 6 bases at J; junction bases unmatched: 5. This CDR3 has 14 amino acids. The CDR3 DNA is TGTGCCAGCAGTATAACGACAGGGGGTCAGCCCCAGCATTTT. Amino acids: CASSITTGGQPQHF.

The chain employs TRBV27 and TRBJ1-1; a possible D gene is TRBD1 (5 bases). CDR1 is MNHEY and CDR2 is SMNVEV in the germline V gene (reference sequence). This CDR3 has 12 amino acids. With 10 bases removed from V and 8 bases from J, the gap between germline ends came to 17 bases. The CDR3: CATSNFRTEAFF. The DNA for the CDR3 is TGTGCCACCTCAAACTTCCGGACAGAAGCTTTCTTT.

This rearrangement joins TRBV28 to TRBJ2-1, with 8 bases matching TRBD1. Germline assignment: CDR1 MDHEN and CDR2 SYDVKM. This CDR3 is 15 amino acids long. J gave up 4 bases and V 3 bases, and 5 bases lay outside the gene matches. The CDR3 region has the DNA TGTGCCAGCAGTTTCCGGACAGGGATGTACAATGAGCAGTTCTTC. As protein: CASSFRTGMYNEQFF.

V gene TRBV11-2 combines with J gene TRBJ2-2, with 8 bases lining up with TRBD1. This CDR3 is 15 amino acids long. The V gene's germline CDR1 is SGHAT and CDR2 FQNNGV. V was pared by 5 bases and J by 5 bases, with 7 bases of the junction left unmatched. CDR3 loop: CASSPGQGGTGELFF. The CDR3 coding sequence is TGTGCCAGCAGCCCCGGACAGGGAGGTACCGGGGAGCTGTTTTTT. The full variable domain, with the rest looked up from reference TRBV11-2 and TRBJ2-2, is EAGVAQSPRYKIIEKRQSVAFWCNPISGHATLYWYQQILGQGPKLLIQFQNNGVVDDSQLPKDRFSAERLKGVDSTLKIQPAKLEDSAVYLCASSPGQGGTGELFFGEGSRLTVL.

This chain joins TRBV5-1 and TRBJ2-5; TRBD2 matches at 7 bases. V was clipped by 0 bases and J by 5 bases; unmatched bases: 7. The CDR3 is made up of 15 amino acids. Germline V gene sequence: CDR1 SGHRS, CDR2 YFSETQ. The CDR3 loop is CASSLEAGYEETQYF. As DNA, the CDR3 is TGCGCCAGCAGCTTGGAAGCGGGGTACGAGGAGACCCAGTACTTC. Looking up the rest from reference TRBV5-1 and TRBJ2-5 gives the full variable domain: KAGVTQTPRYLIKTRGQQVTLSCSPISGHRSVSWYQQTPGQGLQFLFEYFSETQRNKGNFPGRFSGRQFSNSRSEMNVSTLELGDSALYLCASSLEAGYEETQYFGPGTRLLVL.

The chain joins TRBV7-6 to TRBJ1-2; possible D gene TRBD1, 6 bases. The CDR3 is 14 amino acids. In germline, CDR1 is SGHVS, CDR2 FNYEAQ. V lost 5 bases to trimming and J lost 5 bases, with 15 bases between them. CDR3 sequence reads: CASSPTGGWYGYTF. CDR3 DNA: TGTGCCAGCAGCCCGACCGGGGGCTGGTATGGCTACACCTTC.

The V call is TRBV5-1, the J call TRBJ2-6; tentatively, D is TRBD2 (5 bases). V lost 3 bases, J lost 3 bases, and 10 bases lay in between. The germline V gene has CDR1 SGHRS and CDR2 YFSETQ. This CDR3 region has 15 residues. CDR3 nucleotide sequence: TGCGCCAGCAGCTCCGTCGGGGATGGGGCCAACGTCCTGACTTTC. Translating gives CASSSVGDGANVLTF.

The chain is built from TRBV5-6 and TRBJ2-2; D unclear. Germline V gene data show CDR1 as SGHDT and CDR2 as YYEEEE. This CDR3 region has 14 residues. With 6 bases removed from V and 7 bases from J, the gap between germline ends came to 16 bases. The CDR3 DNA sequence: TGTGCCAGCAACAAACCCACCGTCGGCGGGGAGCTGTTTTTT. It codes for CASNKPTVGGELFF.

This chain connects TRBV7-8 to TRBJ2-7, with unresolved D. V was trimmed by 4 bases and J by 0 bases, leaving 7 bases between them. The CDR3 is 13 amino acids. Germline loops: CDR1 SGHVS, CDR2 FQNEAQ. The CDR3, as DNA: TGTGCCAGCAGCTACGTGGGCTCCTACGAGCAGTACTTC. This gives the protein CASSYVGSYEQYF.

The J gene is TRBJ1-3, the V gene TRBV9; perhaps TRBD1 as D (5 bases). Per germline, CDR1 SGDLS and CDR2 YYNGEE. Trimming cost V 7 bases and J 0 bases, with 11 bases left between them. The CDR3 is 14 amino acids. CDR3 amino acids: CASRTGNSGNTIYF. The DNA for the CDR3 is TGTGCCAGCCGAACAGGAAACTCTGGAAACACCATATATTTT.

The chain is built from TRBV7-9 and TRBJ1-4; 7 nucleotides line up with TRBD1. Germline CDR1 and CDR2: SEHNR and FQNEAQ (reference sequence). Trimming removed 1 base from V and 8 bases from J; junction bases left unmatched: 7. This CDR3 spans 15 amino acids. DNA for the CDR3: TGTGCCAGCAGCTTAGGGGACAGAGATAAGGAAAAACTGTTTTTT. Protein sequence: CASSLGDRDKEKLFF.

J is TRBJ2-3 and V is TRBV7-9, with D maybe TRBD2 (5 bases). Between the trimmed V and J ends, which lost 5 bases and 4 bases, there was a span of 10 bases. In germline, CDR1 is SEHNR, CDR2 FQNEAQ (reference sequence). This CDR3 has 13 amino acids. This CDR3 is CASSPRLPDTQYF. For the CDR3, the DNA is TGTGCCAGCAGCCCTAGACTACCAGATACGCAGTATTTT.

The chain recombines TRBV6-1 with TRBJ2-5; TRBD1 is a possible D gene (6 bases). Germline CDR1 MNHNS, CDR2 SASEGT. With 0 bases removed from V and 4 bases from J, the gap between germline ends came to 18 bases. The CDR3 sequence is 17 residues long. CDR3 residues: CASSEAPGRGNPETQYF. The CDR3 DNA follows: TGTGCCAGCAGTGAAGCCCCTGGTAGGGGGAATCCAGAGACCCAGTACTTC.

The rearrangement links TRBV11-3 to TRBJ2-3, with 8 nucleotides matching TRBD2. The CDR3 spans 15 residues. The V gene end was trimmed by 5 bases and the J gene end by 6 bases; junction bases not matched to a gene: 10. CDR1 and CDR2 from the germline V gene are SGHNT and YENEEA. CDR3 sequence: CASSPNSGRGDTQYF. The CDR3 DNA is TGTGCCAGCAGCCCCAACAGCGGGAGAGGGGATACGCAGTATTTT.

The V gene is TRBV5-4, the J gene TRBJ2-5, with D maybe TRBD2 (5 bases). CDR1 is SGHNT, CDR2 YYREEE, per germline (reference sequence). The CDR3 spans 14 residues. Trimming pared 0 bases from V and 3 bases from J, leaving 9 bases between. The CDR3 protein is CASSLVSGEETQYF. The CDR3 DNA reads as TGTGCCAGCAGCTTGGTATCCGGGGAAGAGACCCAGTACTTC.

The J gene is TRBJ1-5, the V gene TRBV19; no clear D. V was pared by 5 bases and J by 4 bases, with 9 bases between. Germline values: CDR1 LNHDA, CDR2 SQIVND (reference sequence). This CDR3 is built from 13 residues. The CDR3 spells CASSLARNQPQHF. CDR3 DNA: TGTGCCAGTAGTCTGGCTCGGAATCAGCCCCAGCATTTT.

V usage is TRBV5-4 and J usage is TRBJ2-1; D uncertain. Trimming took off 1 base at V and 8 bases at J, with 13 bases between the two ends. The CDR3 contains 14 residues. Germline-derived CDR1 and CDR2 are SGHNT and YYREEE (reference sequence). The chain's CDR3 is CASSLNVPGDEQFF. As DNA, the CDR3 is TGTGCCAGCAGCTTGAACGTCCCTGGGGATGAGCAGTTCTTC.

The V call is TRBV28, the J call TRBJ1-2, with a possible D match to TRBD1 (5 bases). This CDR3 has 13 amino acids. The ends were cut back, 3 bases at V and 7 bases at J, with 12 bases in the middle. From germline, CDR1 is MDHEN and CDR2 SYDVKM. CDR3 sequence: CASSLADQGGYTF. CDR3 nucleotide sequence: TGTGCCAGCAGTTTGGCAGATCAGGGTGGCTACACCTTC.

V and J are TRBV4-2 and TRBJ1-5, with 7 nucleotides matching TRBD1. V lost 2 bases to trimming and J lost 4 bases; unmatched junction nucleotides: 5. The CDR3 is made up of 15 amino acids. Germline-derived CDR1 and CDR2 are LGHNA and YNFKEQ. CDR3 in amino acids: CASSQPGTDNQPQHF. The CDR3 region has the DNA TGTGCCAGCAGCCAACCCGGGACAGATAATCAGCCCCAGCATTTT.

CDR3 in DNA: TGTGCCAGCAGTGAATTACAGGGCGGTGGCCAAGAGACCCAGTACTTC. Translating gives CASSELQGGGQETQYF. J is TRBJ2-5 and V is TRBV6-1; D is perhaps TRBD1 (6 bases). V was clipped by 2 bases and J by 1 base, with 14 bases between them. CDR1 is MNHNS and CDR2 is SASEGT in the germline V gene. CDR3 length equals 16 residues.